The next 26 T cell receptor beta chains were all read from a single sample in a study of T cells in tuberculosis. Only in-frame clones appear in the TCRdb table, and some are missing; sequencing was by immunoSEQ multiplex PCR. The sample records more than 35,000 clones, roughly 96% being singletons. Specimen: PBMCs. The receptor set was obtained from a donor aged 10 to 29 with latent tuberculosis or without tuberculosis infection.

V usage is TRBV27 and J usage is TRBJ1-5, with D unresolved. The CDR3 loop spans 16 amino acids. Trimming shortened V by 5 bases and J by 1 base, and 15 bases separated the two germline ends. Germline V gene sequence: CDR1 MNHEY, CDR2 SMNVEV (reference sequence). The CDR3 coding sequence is TGTGCCAGCAGTCCGGCCGGGAGTACGAGCAATCAGCCCCAGCATTTT. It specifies CASSPAGSTSNQPQHF.

In DNA form, the CDR3 reads TGTGCCAGCAACCTGGGGGGGGCTGGTAAACTGTTTTTT. It is translated as CASNLGGAGKLFF. This sequence joins TRBV28 and TRBJ1-4; a weak D match, TRBD1 (6 bases). This CDR3 has 13 amino acids. The ends were cut back, 7 bases at V and 11 bases at J, with 17 bases in the middle. In germline, CDR1 is MDHEN, CDR2 SYDVKM.

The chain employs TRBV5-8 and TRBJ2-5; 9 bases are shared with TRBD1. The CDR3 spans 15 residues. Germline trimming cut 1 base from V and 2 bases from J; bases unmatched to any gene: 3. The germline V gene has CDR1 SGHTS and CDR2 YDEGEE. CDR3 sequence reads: CASSLPGTGQETQYF. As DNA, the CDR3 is TGTGCCAGCAGCTTGCCCGGGACAGGGCAAGAGACCCAGTACTTC.

Here the CDR3 DNA reads TGTGCCATCAGCGTCGGTCCGCGGGGAGACACTGAAGCTTTCTTT. Residues: CAISVGPRGDTEAFF. This chain links TRBV10-3 with TRBJ1-1; D is unclear. V dropped 6 bases and J dropped 3 bases, with 17 bases sitting between them. Germline V gene lookup returns CDR1 ENHRY and CDR2 SYGVKD. The CDR3 is 15 residues long.

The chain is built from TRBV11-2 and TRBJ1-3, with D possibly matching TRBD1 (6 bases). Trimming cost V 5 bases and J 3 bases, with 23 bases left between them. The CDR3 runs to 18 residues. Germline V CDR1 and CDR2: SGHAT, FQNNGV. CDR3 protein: CASSVIRGPTFSGNTIYF. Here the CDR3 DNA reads TGTGCCAGCAGCGTTATCAGGGGACCAACCTTTAGTGGAAACACCATATATTTT. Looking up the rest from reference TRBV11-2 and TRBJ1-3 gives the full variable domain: EAGVAQSPRYKIIEKRQSVAFWCNPISGHATLYWYQQILGQGPKLLIQFQNNGVVDDSQLPKDRFSAERLKGVDSTLKIQPAKLEDSAVYLCASSVIRGPTFSGNTIYFGEGSWLTVV.

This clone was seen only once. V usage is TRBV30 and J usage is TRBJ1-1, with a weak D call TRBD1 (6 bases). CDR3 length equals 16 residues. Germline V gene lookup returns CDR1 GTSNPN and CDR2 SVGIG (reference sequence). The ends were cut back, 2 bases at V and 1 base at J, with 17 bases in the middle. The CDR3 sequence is CAWSHLLRGENTEAFF. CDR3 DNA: TGTGCCTGGAGTCACTTACTCAGGGGCGAGAACACTGAAGCTTTCTTT.

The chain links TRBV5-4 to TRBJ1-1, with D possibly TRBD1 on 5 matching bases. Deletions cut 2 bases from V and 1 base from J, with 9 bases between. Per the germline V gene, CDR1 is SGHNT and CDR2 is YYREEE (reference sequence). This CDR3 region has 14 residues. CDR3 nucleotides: TGTGCCAGCAGCTTAACGGGGGGGAACACTGAAGCTTTCTTT. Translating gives CASSLTGGNTEAFF. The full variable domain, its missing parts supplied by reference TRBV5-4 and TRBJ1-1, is ETGVTQSPTHLIKTRGQQVTLRCSSQSGHNTVSWYQQALGQGPQFIFQYYREEENGRGNFPPRFSGLQFPNYSSELNVNALELDDSALYLCASSLTGGNTEAFFGQGTRLTVV.

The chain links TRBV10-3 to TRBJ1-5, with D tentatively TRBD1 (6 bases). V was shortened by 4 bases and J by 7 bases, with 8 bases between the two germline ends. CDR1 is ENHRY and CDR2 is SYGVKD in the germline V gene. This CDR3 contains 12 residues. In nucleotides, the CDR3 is TGTGCCATCAGTGGGGGGCGGCAGCCCCAGCATTTT. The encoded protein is CAISGGRQPQHF.

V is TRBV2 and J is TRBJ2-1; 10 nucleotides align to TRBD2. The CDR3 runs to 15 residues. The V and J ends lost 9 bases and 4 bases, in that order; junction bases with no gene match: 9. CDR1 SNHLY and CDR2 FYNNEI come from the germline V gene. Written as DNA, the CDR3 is TGTGCCAGTCAAAAGCGGGAGGGGGGTTACAATGAGCAGTTCTTC. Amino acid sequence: CASQKREGGYNEQFF.

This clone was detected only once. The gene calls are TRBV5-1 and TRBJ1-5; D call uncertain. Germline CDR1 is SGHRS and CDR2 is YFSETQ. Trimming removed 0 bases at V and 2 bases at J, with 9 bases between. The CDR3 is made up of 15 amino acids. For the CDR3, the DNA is TGCGCCAGCAGCTTGGGTCTCGCGGGCAATCAGCCCCAGCATTTT. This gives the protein CASSLGLAGNQPQHF.

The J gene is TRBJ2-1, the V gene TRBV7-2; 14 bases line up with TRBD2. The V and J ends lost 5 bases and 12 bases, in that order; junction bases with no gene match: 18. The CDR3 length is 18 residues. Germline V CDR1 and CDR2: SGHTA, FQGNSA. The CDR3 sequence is CASSPRLAGGPGESWQFF. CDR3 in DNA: TGTGCCAGCAGCCCCCGACTAGCGGGAGGGCCGGGTGAGAGCTGGCAGTTCTTC.

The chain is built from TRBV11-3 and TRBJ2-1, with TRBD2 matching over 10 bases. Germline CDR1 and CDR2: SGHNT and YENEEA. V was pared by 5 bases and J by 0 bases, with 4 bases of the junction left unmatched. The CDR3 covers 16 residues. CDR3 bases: TGTGCCAGCAGCGCATTAGCGGGGGGCTCCTACAATGAGCAGTTCTTC. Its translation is CASSALAGGSYNEQFF.

The CDR3 reads CASSFGDRGNIQYF. The CDR3, as DNA: TGTGCCAGCAGCTTCGGGGACAGGGGGAACATTCAGTACTTC. The chain combines TRBV7-9 with TRBJ2-4; 11 bases line up with TRBD1. The CDR3 extends over 14 amino acids. The junction had 2 bases not matched to a gene; V was cut back by 3 bases and J by 7 bases. From germline, CDR1 is SEHNR and CDR2 FQNEAQ (reference sequence).

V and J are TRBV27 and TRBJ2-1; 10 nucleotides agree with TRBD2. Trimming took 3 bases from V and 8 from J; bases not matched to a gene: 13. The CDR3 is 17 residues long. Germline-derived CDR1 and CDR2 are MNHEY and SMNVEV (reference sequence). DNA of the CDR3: TGTGCCAGCAGTTTGGATCCTAGCGGGAGAATCGTAGATGAGCAGTTCTTC. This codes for CASSLDPSGRIVDEQFF.

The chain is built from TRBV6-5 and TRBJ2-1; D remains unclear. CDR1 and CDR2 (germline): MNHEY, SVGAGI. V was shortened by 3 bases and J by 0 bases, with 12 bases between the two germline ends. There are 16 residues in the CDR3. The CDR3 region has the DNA TGTGCCAGCAGTTATTTCGGTGATGGCTCCTACAATGAGCAGTTCTTC. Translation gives CASSYFGDGSYNEQFF.

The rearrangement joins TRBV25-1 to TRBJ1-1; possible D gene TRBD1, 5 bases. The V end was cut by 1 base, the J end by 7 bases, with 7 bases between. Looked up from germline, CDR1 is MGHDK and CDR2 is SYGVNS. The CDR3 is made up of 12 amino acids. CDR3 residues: CASSEWGSEAFF. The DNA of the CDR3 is TGTGCCAGCAGTGAATGGGGCAGTGAAGCTTTCTTT.

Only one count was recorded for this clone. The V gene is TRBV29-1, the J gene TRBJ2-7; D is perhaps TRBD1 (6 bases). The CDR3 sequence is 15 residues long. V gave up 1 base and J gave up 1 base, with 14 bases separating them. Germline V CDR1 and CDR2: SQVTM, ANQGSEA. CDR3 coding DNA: TGCAGCGTTGAAGGTTTGGCAGGGGTATCCTACGAGCAGTACTTC. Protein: CSVEGLAGVSYEQYF.

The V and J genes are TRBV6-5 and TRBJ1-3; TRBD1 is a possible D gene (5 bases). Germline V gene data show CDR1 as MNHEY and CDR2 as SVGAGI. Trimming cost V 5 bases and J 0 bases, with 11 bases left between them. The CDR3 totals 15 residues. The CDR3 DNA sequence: TGTGCCAGCAGTCCTGACAGCAACTCTGGAAACACCATATATTTT. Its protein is CASSPDSNSGNTIYF.

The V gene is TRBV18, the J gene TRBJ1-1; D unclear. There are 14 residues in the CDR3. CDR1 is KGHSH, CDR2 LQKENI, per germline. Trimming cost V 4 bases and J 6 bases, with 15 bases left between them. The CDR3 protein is CASSLDKTGAEAFF. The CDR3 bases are TGTGCCAGCTCACTGGATAAGACCGGGGCTGAAGCTTTCTTT.

The CDR3 protein is CASSLTGTGGAQHF. CDR3 bases: TGTGCCAGTAGCCTTACCGGGACAGGGGGGGCCCAGCATTTT. V usage is TRBV19 and J usage is TRBJ1-5; TRBD1 matches at 11 bases. Germline V gives CDR1 LNHDA, CDR2 SQIVND (reference sequence). V lost 6 bases to trimming and J lost 11 bases; unmatched junction nucleotides: 9. This CDR3 has 14 amino acids. The variable domain in full, with the rest retrieved from reference TRBV19 and TRBJ1-5, is DGGITQSPKYLFRKEGQNVTLSCEQNLNHDAMYWYRQDPGQGLRLIYYSQIVNDFQKGDIAEGYSVSREKKESFPLTVTSAQKNPTAFYLCASSLTGTGGAQHFGDGTRLSIL.

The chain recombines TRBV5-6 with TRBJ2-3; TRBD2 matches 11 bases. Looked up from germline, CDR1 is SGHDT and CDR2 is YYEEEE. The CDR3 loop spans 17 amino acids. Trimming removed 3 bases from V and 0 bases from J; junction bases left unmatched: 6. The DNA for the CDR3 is TGTGCCAGCAGCTACCGACTAGCGGGGACTAGCACAGATACGCAGTATTTT. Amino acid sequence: CASSYRLAGTSTDTQYF.

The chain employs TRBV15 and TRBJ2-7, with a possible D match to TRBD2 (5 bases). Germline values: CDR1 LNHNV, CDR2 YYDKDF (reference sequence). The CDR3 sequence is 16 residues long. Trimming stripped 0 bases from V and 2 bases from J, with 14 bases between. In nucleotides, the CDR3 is TGTGCCACCAGCAGAGATCGCGGAGGCAGTCCCTACGAGCAGTACTTC. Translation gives CATSRDRGGSPYEQYF.

Written as DNA, the CDR3 is TGTGCCAGCAGCTTCGGTCTAGCGGGAGGTATGTACGAGCAGTACTTC. Its translation: CASSFGLAGGMYEQYF. The chain has TRBV5-6 and TRBJ2-7; TRBD2 agrees at 11 bases. V shed 2 bases and J 4 bases; nucleotides not matched to a gene: 8. Germline V CDR1 and CDR2: SGHDT, YYEEEE. The CDR3 length is 16 residues.

CDR3 DNA sequence: TGTGCCAGTAGTCAGGGGTACTATGGCTACACCTTC. Translating gives CASSQGYYGYTF. This sequence joins TRBV19 and TRBJ1-2, with D perhaps TRBD1 (6 bases). Trimming took off 5 bases at V and 3 bases at J, with 7 bases between the two ends. The CDR3 runs to 12 residues. The germline CDR1 and CDR2 sequences are LNHDA and SQIVND (reference sequence).

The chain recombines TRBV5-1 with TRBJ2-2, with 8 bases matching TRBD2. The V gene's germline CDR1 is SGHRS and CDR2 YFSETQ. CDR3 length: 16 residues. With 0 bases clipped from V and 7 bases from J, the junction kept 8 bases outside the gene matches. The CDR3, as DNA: TGCGCCAGCAGCTTGGGACAGCGGGAGATGGTCGGGGAGCTGTTTTTT. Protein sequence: CASSLGQREMVGELFF.

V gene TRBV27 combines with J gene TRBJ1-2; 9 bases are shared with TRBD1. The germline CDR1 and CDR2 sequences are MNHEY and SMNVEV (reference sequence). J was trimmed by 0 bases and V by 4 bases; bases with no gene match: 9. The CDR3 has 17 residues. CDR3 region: CASSYSAGTGTNYGYTF. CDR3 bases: TGTGCCAGCAGTTACTCAGCCGGGACAGGGACTAACTATGGCTACACCTTC.